This is a list of T cell receptor beta chains from one sample in a study of shared T cell receptors in the human thymus. TCRdb's table, derived via immunoSEQ multiplex PCR, lists solely in-frame clones and lacks some. The sample carries just under 550,000 clones, approximately 80% recorded once. This sample also appeared in a second study, on human thymus T cells.

Specimen: thymocytes. The origin of the receptors is a boy in the first two years of life with a congenital heart defect. The CDR3 runs from the conserved cysteine through the conserved F or W. The D gene is left open where the match is weak. Size is stated for part of the rows, as once, few or many counts, or as a class when the clone is expanded.

clone size,J gene,D gene,V gene,CDR3 DNA,CDR3 protein
NA,TRBJ2-7,TRBD2,TRBV4-1,TGCGCCAGCAGCCAGAGCCCGGGACTAGCGGGAGGGAAACCCTACGAGCAGTACTTC,CASSQSPGLAGGKPYEQYF
NA,TRBJ2-7,TRBD2,TRBV14,TGTGCCAGCAGCCAAGATAGCGGGAGGTCGCCCGAGCAGTACTTC,CASSQDSGRSPEQYF
few,TRBJ2-7,TRBD1,TRBV28,TGTGCCAGCACCACTCCCCCAAACCCCCCCGGACAGGGTTACGAGCAGTACTTC,CASTTPPNPPGQGYEQYF
NA,TRBJ2-1,NA,TRBV4-3,TGCGCCAGCAGCCAGGACCCCCTGGCGGCGGGTTTGGTCGAGCAGTTCTTC,CASSQDPLAAGLVEQFF
few,TRBJ2-1,NA,TRBV4-2,TGTGCCAGCAGCCCACGGGGTACCAGCTCCTACAATGAGCAGTTCTTC,CASSPRGTSSYNEQFF
few,TRBJ2-2,NA,TRBV4-3,TGCGCCAGCAGCCCAGTACAGGGTAGGGAAACCGGGGAGCTGTTTTTT,CASSPVQGRETGELFF
NA,TRBJ2-7,NA,TRBV6-5,TGTGCCAACAGTTACGGGCAGGGCTACGAGCAGTACTTC,CANSYGQGYEQYF
NA,TRBJ2-5,TRBD2,TRBV6-4,TGTGCCAGCAGTGTGGGGGGGGAGACCCAGTACTTC,CASSVGGETQYF
NA,TRBJ1-3,NA,TRBV7-2,TGTGCCAGCAGCTTAGTCCCCCACAGGCCAGGAAACACCATATATTTT,CASSLVPHRPGNTIYF
NA,TRBJ1-2,TRBD1,TRBV6-5,TGTGCCAGCAGTTACTCGCCTACAGGGGGTCTAGGCTACACCTTC,CASSYSPTGGLGYTF
NA,TRBJ2-7,TRBD2,TRBV7-2,TGTGCCAGCAGCCCCCTTATGGGGGGGACTCGCGAGCAGTACTTC,CASSPLMGGTREQYF
NA,TRBJ2-7,TRBD2,TRBV27,TGTGCCACTACTCCGGGACTAGCGTCATTAGGGGCCTACGAGCAGTACTTC,CATTPGLASLGAYEQYF
few,TRBJ2-7,NA,TRBV12-5,TGTGCTAGTGGTTCCGGGAGCCTCCTAGGTAGGGACGAGCAGTACTTC,CASGSGSLLGRDEQYF
few,TRBJ2-7,TRBD1,TRBV27,TGTGCCAGCAGTAGGACAGGTGGGGTCCATTACGAGCAGTACTTC,CASSRTGGVHYEQYF
NA,TRBJ1-1,TRBD1,TRBV30,TGTGCCTGGAGTTCGGACAGGGGAGACACTGAAGCTTTCTTT,CAWSSDRGDTEAFF
NA,TRBJ2-7,TRBD1,TRBV4-2,TGTGCCAGCAGCCGACTCAAAGGGAACATGGGACAGAGCTACGAGCAGTACTTC,CASSRLKGNMGQSYEQYF
few,TRBJ1-5,TRBD1,TRBV6-1,TGTGCCAGCAGTGACGTCCCGGGACAGGGTCGGGCCCAGCATTTT,CASSDVPGQGRAQHF
NA,TRBJ2-3,TRBD2,TRBV4-1,TGCGCCAGCAGTCCCCCTGCGGGAGTGATAGATACGCAGTATTTT,CASSPPAGVIDTQYF
NA,TRBJ2-3,NA,TRBV4-3,TGCGCCAGCAGCCCCGATCGACGGGATTTCACAGATACGCAGTATTTT,CASSPDRRDFTDTQYF
NA,TRBJ1-2,TRBD1,TRBV6-4,TGTGCCAGCAGTGAAGGACAGGGACCTACCTATGGCTACACCTTC,CASSEGQGPTYGYTF
NA,TRBJ1-1,TRBD1,TRBV30,TGTGCCTGGAGTGAAACTCCCGGACAGGTGAACACTGAAGCTTTCTTT,CAWSETPGQVNTEAFF
few,TRBJ2-7,NA,TRBV6-5,TGTGCCAGCAGTTTCTCTAGCTCCCACGGTCGGGTGCAGTACTTC,CASSFSSSHGRVQYF
NA,TRBJ1-5,NA,TRBV30,TGTGCCTGGAGTGTACTCGGTAGGGGGAATTATAGCAATCAGCCCCAGCATTTT,CAWSVLGRGNYSNQPQHF
once,TRBJ2-1,NA,TRBV6-4,TGTGCCAGCAGTGAAGCCTCCAGCGGCCGTTACAATGAGCAGTTCTTC,CASSEASSGRYNEQFF
NA,TRBJ2-7,TRBD1,TRBV5-5,TGTGCCAGCAGCAACAAGGGCCGGGACAGGGGGCGCGAGCAGTACTTC,CASSNKGRDRGREQYF
NA,TRBJ2-5,TRBD2,TRBV2,TGTGCCAGCAGTGAAGATGGCGCTAGCGGGAGTGGTCGGTACTTC,CASSEDGASGSGRYF
NA,TRBJ1-2,TRBD1,TRBV4-2,TGTGCCAGCAGCCAAATTGGACAGGGGATCTATGGCTACACCTTC,CASSQIGQGIYGYTF
NA,TRBJ1-1,NA,TRBV7-5,TGTGTCAGAAGCTTCAGGAACACTGAAGCTTTCTTT,CVRSFRNTEAFF
NA,TRBJ1-1,NA,TRBV15,TGTGCCACCAGCAGAGATAGGGGCAGGTACACTGAAGCTTTCTTT,CATSRDRGRYTEAFF
NA,TRBJ2-5,TRBD2,TRBV30,TGTGCCTGGAGCGAAATTAGCGGGAGGTTGCAAGAGACCCAGTACTTC,CAWSEISGRLQETQYF
NA,TRBJ1-1,TRBD1,TRBV5-6,TGTGCCAGCAGCTTGGCCCGGCAGGGGGTTCGGGACACTGAAGCTTTCTTT,CASSLARQGVRDTEAFF
NA,TRBJ2-1,TRBD2,TRBV4-3,TGCGCCAGCAGCCAAGTCGAGGCTAGCGGCAAATACAATGAGCAGTTCTTC,CASSQVEASGKYNEQFF
NA,TRBJ2-1,NA,TRBV6-5,TGTGCCAGCAGTTGTTTGGCGGGGCCCTCCTACAATGAGCAGTTCTTC,CASSCLAGPSYNEQFF
NA,TRBJ2-1,TRBD2,TRBV7-2,TGTGCCAGCAGCCGTAGCGGGAGAGGGGACAATGAGCAGTTCTTC,CASSRSGRGDNEQFF
NA,TRBJ2-7,TRBD2,TRBV18,TGTGCCAGCTCACCGATGGGGGGCGGGAGGGCCTCCTACGAGCAGTACTTC,CASSPMGGGRASYEQYF
NA,TRBJ2-7,NA,TRBV21-1,TGTGCCAGCAGCAAAAGGGGACAGGGCTCCTACGAGCAGTACTTC,CASSKRGQGSYEQYF
few,TRBJ1-4,NA,TRBV4-2,TGTGCCAGCAGCCAAGAAGCGGCGGCGGGGGGTGAAAAACTGTTTTTT,CASSQEAAAGGEKLFF
NA,TRBJ2-5,TRBD2,TRBV5-1,TGCGCCAGCAGCTTGTTTCCAGCGGGAACCCAAGAGACCCAGTACTTC,CASSLFPAGTQETQYF
NA,TRBJ1-2,NA,TRBV15,TGTGCCACCAGCAGGGCAGATGGCTACACCTTC,CATSRADGYTF
NA,TRBJ1-2,NA,TRBV29-1,TGCAGCGTTGAACCGGGGAATGGCTACACCTTC,CSVEPGNGYTF